Below, one T cell receptor beta chain is given with its context. As yet, its antigen is unknown. TCRdb's table, derived via immunoSEQ multiplex PCR, lists solely in-frame clones and lacks some. The table records 13,000 or so clones, around 76% of them present only once. Germline V gene lookup returns CDR1 SGDLS and CDR2 YYNGEE. V trimming: 1 base; J trimming: 2 bases; junction bases outside the gene matches: 5. The length of the CDR3 is 17 residues. This entry comes from a study of OX40 agonist ivuxolimab in advanced cancers. Study conclusions and caveats: Expanded peripheral T-cell antigen specificity went undetermined.

Here the sequenced sample was CD4+ or CD8+ T cells sorted from blood, taken in a trial of the OX40 agonist ivuxolimab. The chain recombines TRBV9 with TRBJ2-6; 8 bases fit TRBD1. This clonotype was obtained from an adult with an advanced solid tumor such as melanoma, head and neck, liver or kidney cancer. CDR3 sequence reads: CASSVLADRAGANVLTF. DNA of the CDR3: TGTGCCAGCAGCGTATTAGCGGACAGGGCTGGGGCCAACGTCCTGACTTTC. Drawing the rest from reference TRBV9 and TRBJ2-6, the complete variable domain is DSGVTQTPKHLITATGQRVTLRCSPRSGDLSVYWYQQSLDQGLQFLIQYYNGEERAKGNILERFSAQQFPDLHSELNLSSLELGDSALYFCASSVLADRAGANVLTFGAGSRLTVL.